Each of the 2 T cell receptor beta chains below was sequenced from the same sample in a study of blood T cells in healthy people across ages (dated by TCRdb to the mid-2010s). Preparation of the library involved 5' RACE. Sequencing took place on an Illumina HiSeq 2500. The second PCR ran for roughly 7 to 11 cycles and used a J-beta primer mix along with a sample-barcoded 5' primer. TCRdb reran the public reads through fastp at Q25 and MiXCR, keeping productive beta chains. Identical CDR3 proteins give one entry, which carries the most common genes and DNA. Counted in this sample were around 700,000 distinct CDR3 sequences; around 25% of them appeared once. The top ten hold just under 9.5% of the sample. A further study also used this sample, focusing on T cells of mothers and their children.

Material for sequencing was blood. The receptors were gathered from a boy aged 5-17 years in good health.

This rearrangement joins TRBV29-1 to TRBJ1-1; the D gene is possibly TRBD1 (6 bases). Germline values: CDR1 SQVTM, CDR2 ANQGSEA. The CDR3 is 13 amino acids. The V end was cut by 7 bases, the J end by 8 bases, with 20 bases between. The CDR3 region is CSAGVTGTGEAFF. The CDR3 DNA sequence: TGCAGCGCTGGGGTAACAGGGACGGGGGAAGCTTTCTTT.

This chain links TRBV20-1 with TRBJ2-7; maybe TRBD1 (5 bases). CDR1 and CDR2 (germline): DFQATT, SNEGSKA (reference sequence). This CDR3 is 13 amino acids long. V shed 0 bases and J shed 5 bases, with 11 bases lying between them. Here the CDR3 DNA reads TGCAGTGCTAGAGATGTAAGGGGTCACGAGCAGTACTTC. Translation: CSARDVRGHEQYF.